Below, 17 T cell receptor beta chains from the same sample are listed, as sequenced in a study of cytomegalovirus exposure and HLA in healthy donors. 60 Vbeta and 13 Jbeta primers were used in PCR. TCRdb's table, derived via immunoSEQ multiplex PCR, lists solely in-frame clones and lacks some. This table holds fewer than 150,000 clones, 82% found once. Input material: PBMCs. These receptors were taken from a male donor in good health and CMV-seronegative.

The CDR3 bases are TGCGCCAGCAGCCAAGAACCAGGTAACGAGCAGTACTTC. This gives the protein CASSQEPGNEQYF. The chain combines TRBV4-3 with TRBJ2-7; D is uncertain. The V gene's germline CDR1 is LGHNA and CDR2 YSLEER. V lost 0 bases to trimming and J lost 5 bases, with 8 bases between them. The CDR3 runs 13 residues.

In DNA form, the CDR3 reads TGCGCCAGCAGCCAAGACCGGGACTACGCCCTAGGGCAGTACTTC. This sequence encodes CASSQDRDYALGQYF. The gene calls are TRBV4-3 and TRBJ2-5; 7 bases are shared with TRBD2. V gave up 0 bases and J gave up 11 bases; unmatched junction bases: 12. Germline CDR1 is LGHNA and CDR2 is YSLEER. The CDR3 sequence is 15 residues long.

This clone was seen only a few times. V usage is TRBV6-1 and J usage is TRBJ2-2, with 7 bases matching TRBD2. CDR3 size: 15 residues. V shed 0 bases, J shed 6 bases, and the junction held 4 bases outside the gene matches. In germline, CDR1 is MNHNS, CDR2 SASEGT. CDR3 protein: CASSEALGGAGELFF. In DNA, the CDR3 is TGTGCCAGCAGTGAAGCGCTGGGAGGGGCCGGGGAGCTGTTTTTT.

This clone was observed once. The chain joins TRBV6-5 to TRBJ1-5; a possible D gene is TRBD1 (5 bases). Germline V gene data show CDR1 as MNHEY and CDR2 as SVGAGI. The CDR3 is 15 residues long. Deletions cut 6 bases from V and 0 bases from J, with 12 bases between. CDR3 in DNA: TGTGCCAGCAGACCCGGGGGGTATAGCAATCAGCCCCAGCATTTT. Translation: CASRPGGYSNQPQHF.

The rearrangement uses TRBV15 and TRBJ2-4; the match to TRBD1 covers 7 bases. The trim removed 5 bases at V and 3 bases at J, leaving 7 bases unmatched. In germline, CDR1 is LNHNV, CDR2 YYDKDF (reference sequence). The CDR3 is 15 amino acids. Here the CDR3 DNA reads TGTGCCACCAGCCCCGGGACAGAGGGCAAAAACATTCAGTACTTC. Its protein is CATSPGTEGKNIQYF. Variable domain in full (rest from reference TRBV15 and TRBJ2-4): DAMVIQNPRYQVTQFGKPVTLSCSQTLNHNVMYWYQQKSSQAPKLLFHYYDKDFNNEADTPDNFQSRRPNTSFCFLDIRSPGLGDTAMYLCATSPGTEGKNIQYFGAGTRLSVL.

This chain uses TRBV2 with TRBJ2-3; perhaps TRBD1 as D (8 bases). The CDR3 is 19 residues long. CDR1 and CDR2 (germline): SNHLY, FYNNEI. Trimming removed 2 bases at V and 4 bases at J, with 25 bases between. For the CDR3, the DNA is TGTGCCAGCAGTGAAACAGGGGGAACATCTTTGGGGGGGGCAGATACGCAGTATTTT. Translation: CASSETGGTSLGGADTQYF.

The chain has TRBV27 and TRBJ2-3; D might be TRBD1 (6 bases). V was cut by 2 bases and J by 0 bases, with 9 bases left in between. CDR3 length: 15 residues. CDR1 is MNHEY and CDR2 is SMNVEV in the germline V gene (reference sequence). CDR3 loop: CASSLGQTSTDTQYF. DNA for the CDR3: TGTGCCAGCAGTTTAGGACAGACTAGCACAGATACGCAGTATTTT.

J is TRBJ1-1 and V is TRBV6-5, with 9 positions matching TRBD1. This CDR3 has 15 amino acids. Looked up from germline, CDR1 is MNHEY and CDR2 is SVGAGI. The trim removed 2 bases at V and 5 bases at J, leaving 6 bases unmatched. CDR3 in DNA: TGTGCCAGCAGTTACAAGACAGGGGGTGGAACTGAAGCTTTCTTT. The encoded protein is CASSYKTGGGTEAFF.

This clone was counted a few times. This sequence joins TRBV6-1 and TRBJ1-2; D remains ambiguous. The CDR3 contains 13 residues. V dropped 5 bases and J dropped 2 bases, with 9 bases sitting between them. Germline assignment: CDR1 MNHNS and CDR2 SASEGT. CDR3 nucleotide sequence: TGTGCCAGCAGTTTCGACGGGAACTATGGCTACACCTTC. It encodes CASSFDGNYGYTF.

The chain couples TRBV19 to TRBJ2-7, with 8 nucleotides matching TRBD1. The ends lost 7 bases at V and 0 bases at J; junction bases unmatched: 5. The CDR3 has 14 residues. Per germline, CDR1 LNHDA and CDR2 SQIVND (reference sequence). The CDR3 DNA reads as TGTGCCAGTACCTCAGGGGGCAGCTCCTACGAGCAGTACTTC. Its translation is CASTSGGSSYEQYF.

The rearrangement uses TRBV7-9 and TRBJ1-5; D perhaps matches TRBD1 (5 bases). This CDR3 is built from 14 residues. Germline CDR1 reads SEHNR; CDR2 reads FQNEAQ (reference sequence). V lost 1 base and J lost 3, with 7 bases in between. This CDR3 is CASSLGGYNQPQHF. In DNA, the CDR3 is TGTGCCAGCAGCTTAGGGGGCTACAATCAGCCCCAGCATTTT.

The chain has TRBV15 and TRBJ2-7; TRBD2 matches at 12 bases. The V segment lost 3 bases and the J segment 7 bases; nucleotides outside the gene matches: 7. This CDR3 contains 15 residues. The germline V gene has CDR1 LNHNV and CDR2 YYDKDF (reference sequence). Written as DNA, the CDR3 is TGTGCCACCAGCAGGAGTCTAGCGGGAGGGCCTGAGCAGTACTTC. Translating gives CATSRSLAGGPEQYF.

This chain joins TRBV6-5 and TRBJ2-1; 13 nucleotides line up with TRBD2. From germline, CDR1 is MNHEY and CDR2 SVGAGI. This CDR3 has 15 amino acids. With 2 bases clipped from V and 9 bases from J, the junction kept 4 bases outside the gene matches. The CDR3 DNA sequence: TGTGCCAGCAGTTACGGGACTAGCGGGAATGCTGAGCAGTTCTTC. Encoded protein: CASSYGTSGNAEQFF.

This sequence joins TRBV6-5 and TRBJ2-1, with 7 bases aligning to TRBD2. CDR3 size: 15 residues. V trimming: 1 base; J trimming: 8 bases; junction bases outside the gene matches: 8. Germline assignment: CDR1 MNHEY and CDR2 SVGAGI. Here the CDR3 DNA reads TGTGCCAGCAGTTACTGGCGCGGGGGTGGAGATGAGCAGTTCTTC. Its translation: CASSYWRGGGDEQFF.

The chain carries TRBV15 and TRBJ2-7; 10 bases fit TRBD1. Losses at the gene ends were 1 base for V and 5 bases for J; bases not matched to a gene: 8. Germline CDR1 reads LNHNV; CDR2 reads YYDKDF (reference sequence). The CDR3 contains 16 residues. The CDR3 is CATSRAPTGGKDEQYF. The CDR3 region has the DNA TGTGCCACCAGCAGAGCCCCGACAGGGGGCAAGGACGAGCAGTACTTC.

This rearrangement joins TRBV6-4 to TRBJ2-2, with 10 bases that match TRBD2. This CDR3 is built from 20 residues. V dropped 10 bases and J dropped 3; count of bases not matched to a gene: 23. Germline CDR1 and CDR2: MRHNA and SNTAGT. The CDR3 sequence is CANFPRETSGRFFDTGELFF. CDR3 DNA sequence: TGTGCCAACTTCCCGAGAGAGACTAGCGGGCGTTTCTTCGACACCGGGGAGCTGTTTTTT.

This clone has a single count. CDR3: CASSLGLAGESGELFF. The CDR3, as DNA: TGTGCCAGCAGCCTGGGACTAGCGGGAGAATCCGGGGAGCTGTTTTTT. The chain has TRBV5-4 and TRBJ2-2; 14 nucleotides match TRBD2. CDR1 is SGHNT and CDR2 is YYREEE in the germline V gene (reference sequence). V was pared by 4 bases and J by 6 bases, with 5 bases of the junction left unmatched. The CDR3 runs 16 residues.